The 10 T cell receptor beta chains in this list originate from one sample, sequenced in a study of tumor-infiltrating lymphocytes in primary liver carcinoma. Unsorted whole blood supplied the blood RNA, and germline DNA was isolated too. Production of TCR beta cDNA used 500 ng total RNA together with a constant-region primer. Libraries for TCR beta were built through three nested multiplex PCR rounds, which together made up a slightly modified ARM-PCR procedure. TRBV1-TRBV30 forward primers paired with a C-beta reverse primer drove the first two PCR rounds, around 9 cycles each. Each CDR3 protein gets one entry after TCRdb re-called the multiplex PCR reads with MiXCR. The data show hundreds of thousands of distinct CDR3 sequences, around three fifths seen once. Sequenced sample: peripheral blood. Receptors originate from a woman in her twenties or thirties with primary liver carcinoma and hepatitis B virus infection.

The table lists this clonotype with a few counts. The chain joins TRBV10-3 to TRBJ2-3; D uncertain. Germline CDR1 reads ENHRY; CDR2 reads SYGVKD. There are 14 residues in the CDR3. V gave up 4 bases and J gave up 6 bases, with 14 bases separating them. The CDR3 region is CAISVGTRADTQYF. The CDR3 nucleotides are TGTGCCATCAGTGTCGGTACACGGGCGGATACGCAGTATTTT.

This chain uses TRBV28 with TRBJ1-5; D is ambiguous. CDR3 size: 15 residues. Germline V gene lookup returns CDR1 MDHEN and CDR2 SYDVKM. The V and J ends lost 2 bases and 0 bases respectively, with 8 bases between them. As DNA, the CDR3 is TGTGCCAGCAGTTTAGACCCAGGTAGCAATCAGCCCCAGCATTTT. Protein sequence: CASSLDPGSNQPQHF.

This clonotype was detected only once. Since a much larger clone is just one base distant, this may be a read error. The chain carries TRBV12-3 or TRBV12-4 and TRBJ1-4; D is undetermined. The CDR3 loop spans 12 amino acids. The CDR3 here is CTSSPPYEKLFF. CDR3 sequence (DNA): TGTACCAGCAGTCCCCCTTACGAAAAACTGTTTTTT.

This clonotype was seen only a few times. The CDR3 does not close with the conserved phenylalanine or tryptophan, likely indicating a read error. J is TRBJ1-1 and V is TRBV11-2; D is uncertain. CDR1 and CDR2 (germline): SGHAT, FQNNGV. The CDR3 runs to 12 residues. CDR3 in amino acids: CASCLELTEAFS. The CDR3 bases are TGTGCCAGCTGCTTAGAACTCACTGAAGCTTTCTCT.

In this sample, this clonotype turned up a few times. V usage is TRBV14 and J usage is TRBJ1-3; D call uncertain. The CDR3 length is 13 residues. The ends were cut back, 3 bases at V and 5 bases at J, with 8 bases in the middle. Germline CDR1 reads SGHDN; CDR2 reads FVKESK. CDR3 coding DNA: TGTGCCAGCAGCCATTTACCGAGAAACACCATATATTTT. This translates into CASSHLPRNTIYF. Full variable domain (outside the CDR3, taken from reference TRBV14 and TRBJ1-3): EAGVTQFPSHSVIEKGQTVTLRCDPISGHDNLYWYRRVMGKEIKFLLHFVKESKQDESGMPNNRFLAERTGGTYSTLKVQPAELEDSGVYFCASSHLPRNTIYFGEGSWLTVV.

Details on this clonotype: This clone may be a read error of a much larger clone one base away. The rearrangement uses TRBV29-1 and TRBJ2-2, with 8 bases lining up with TRBD1. Germline lookup yields CDR1 SQVTM and CDR2 ANQGSEA. The CDR3 extends over 14 amino acids. With 6 bases clipped from V and 7 bases from J, the junction kept 10 bases outside the gene matches. CDR3 residues: CSVQGVNGSGELFF. Written as DNA, the CDR3 is TGCAGCGTACAGGGGGTCAATGGTAGCGGGGAGCTGTTTTTT.

A remark on this clonotype: The germline gene is not matched at one end of the junction; a read error may be the cause. The genes are TRBV4-1 and TRBJ2-7; D may be TRBD1 (6 bases). This CDR3 comprises 13 residues. Germline values: CDR1 MGHRA, CDR2 YSYEKL. CDR3 protein: CANSQMGAYEQYF. In DNA, the CDR3 is TGCGCCAACAGCCAAATGGGGGCATACGAGCAGTACTTC.

Comments on this clonotype: A clone one base away is much larger, so this may be a read error. The J gene is TRBJ2-5, the V gene TRBV29-1; no definite D call. V shed 1 base and J shed 7 bases, with 13 bases lying between them. The CDR3 contains 13 residues. In germline, CDR1 is SQVTM, CDR2 ANQGSEA. The CDR3 protein is CSVEGARLVTQYF. The CDR3 DNA follows: TGCAGCGTTGAAGGGGCGCGACTGGTGACCCAGTACTTC.

Comments on this clonotype: The junction departs from germline at one end; a sequencing error may be responsible. The rearrangement joins TRBV6-1 to TRBJ2-3; 9 nucleotides agree with TRBD1. Per the germline V gene, CDR1 is MNHNS and CDR2 is SASEGT. This CDR3 has 21 amino acids. The CDR3: CVSSEWVGNRDRVDSADTQYF. The CDR3 DNA is TGTGTCAGCAGTGAATGGGTAGGGAACCGGGACAGGGTTGATTCAGCAGATACGCAGTATTTT.

In the case of this clonotype: The conserved closing phenylalanine or tryptophan is absent in this CDR3, likely reflecting a read error. The V gene is TRBV29-1, the J gene TRBJ2-7; weak D call: TRBD2 (6 bases). Per the germline V gene, CDR1 is SQVTM and CDR2 is ANQGSEA. The length of the CDR3 is 15 residues. V dropped 6 bases and J dropped 3 bases, with 21 bases sitting between them. This chain's CDR3 is CSVGNPGWGVYEQYS. CDR3 nucleotides: TGCAGCGTAGGTAACCCGGGGTGGGGGGTCTACGAGCAGTACTCC.